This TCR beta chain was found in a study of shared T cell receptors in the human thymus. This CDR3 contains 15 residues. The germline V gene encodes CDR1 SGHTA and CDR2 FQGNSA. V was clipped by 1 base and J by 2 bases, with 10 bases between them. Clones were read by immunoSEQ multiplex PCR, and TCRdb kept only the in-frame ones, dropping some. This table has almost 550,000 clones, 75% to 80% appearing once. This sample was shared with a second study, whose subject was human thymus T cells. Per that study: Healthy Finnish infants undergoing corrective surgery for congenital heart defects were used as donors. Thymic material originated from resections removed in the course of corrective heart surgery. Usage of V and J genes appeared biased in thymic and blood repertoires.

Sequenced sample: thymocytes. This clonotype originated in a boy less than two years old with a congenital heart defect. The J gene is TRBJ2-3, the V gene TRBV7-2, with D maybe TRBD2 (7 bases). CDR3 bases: TGTGCCAGCAGCTTAGGAGGGGGGGTCACAGATACGCAGTATTTT. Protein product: CASSLGGGVTDTQYF.